This is a list of T cell receptor beta chains from one sample in a study of T cell repertoires in cytomegalovirus infection. Their antigens remain unidentified. TCRdb processed the reads anew with MiXCR; each CDR3 protein has one entry. Of 90,000 to 120,000 distinct CDR3 sequences in the sample, less than 55% were seen once. Sequencing used CD8+ T cells from cultured PBMCs, obtained from culture after CMV antigen stimulation. All receptors come from a human donor in good health (CMV status not recorded). Some clones in this sample may be carry-over from other donors' samples. CDR3s include the opening cysteine and the closing phenylalanine or tryptophan. D genes are given only for firm matches. Expanded clones are given a class, and other clones once, few, many or no size at all.

V gene: TRBV6-1; J gene: TRBJ2-5; clone size: many; D gene: TRBD2; CDR3 DNA: TGTGCCAGCAGTGAAATTAGCGGGGGGCCGTTTGAGGAGACCCAGTACTTC; CDR3 protein: CASSEISGGPFEETQYF
V gene: TRBV9; J gene: TRBJ2-3; clone size: NA; D gene: NA; CDR3 DNA: TGTGCCAGCAGCGTAGATAGGAATACGCAGTATTTT; CDR3 protein: CASSVDRNTQYF
V gene: TRBV7-2; J gene: TRBJ2-2; clone size: NA; D gene: NA; CDR3 DNA: TGTGCCAGCAGCTTAGGTCTTCGCGCGGACACCGGGGAGCTGTTTTTT; CDR3 protein: CASSLGLRADTGELFF
V gene: TRBV7-8; J gene: TRBJ2-1; clone size: NA; D gene: NA; CDR3 DNA: TGTGCCAGCAGCTTTGGGGTAAATGAGCAGTTCTTC; CDR3 protein: CASSFGVNEQFF
V gene: TRBV10-2; J gene: TRBJ2-1; clone size: NA; D gene: TRBD2; CDR3 DNA: TGCGCCAGCAGGGGGACTAGCGGGGGGGCCTTGGAGCAGTTCTTC; CDR3 protein: CASRGTSGGALEQFF
V gene: TRBV7-8; J gene: TRBJ1-1; clone size: NA; D gene: NA; CDR3 DNA: TGTGCCAGCAGCTTACAGCCAGCGAACACTGAAGCTTTCTTT; CDR3 protein: CASSLQPANTEAFF
V gene: TRBV11-2; J gene: TRBJ1-4; clone size: NA; D gene: NA; CDR3 DNA: TGTGCCAGCACCAAGACCGGGGCGGAAAAACTGTTTTTT; CDR3 protein: CASTKTGAEKLFF
V gene: TRBV7-6; J gene: TRBJ2-7; clone size: few; D gene: TRBD1; CDR3 DNA: TGTGCCAGCAGCTTATCCCTGACAGGGAGCTACGAGCAGTACTTC; CDR3 protein: CASSLSLTGSYEQYF
V gene: TRBV7-9; J gene: TRBJ1-1; clone size: few; D gene: NA; CDR3 DNA: TGTGCCAGCAGCTCCCGATGGCAGAACACTGAAGCTTTCTTT; CDR3 protein: CASSSRWQNTEAFF
V gene: TRBV6-6; J gene: TRBJ2-7; clone size: NA; D gene: NA; CDR3 DNA: TGTGCCAGCAGTTTATGGGCCGCGACGCAGTACGAGCAGTACTTC; CDR3 protein: CASSLWAATQYEQYF
V gene: TRBV4-1; J gene: TRBJ1-2; clone size: few; D gene: TRBD1; CDR3 DNA: TGCGCCAGCAGCCTAGACAGGGGGCAAGGCTATGGCTACACCTTC; CDR3 protein: CASSLDRGQGYGYTF
V gene: TRBV7-6; J gene: TRBJ2-7; clone size: once; D gene: NA; CDR3 DNA: TGTGCCAACAGTCCTCTAGAAAGAACCTACGAGCAGTACTTC; CDR3 protein: CANSPLERTYEQYF
V gene: TRBV4-1; J gene: TRBJ2-6; clone size: NA; D gene: TRBD1; CDR3 DNA: TGCGCCAGCAGCCAAATGACAGGGTTCTCTGGGGCCAACGTCCTGACTTTC; CDR3 protein: CASSQMTGFSGANVLTF
V gene: TRBV9; J gene: TRBJ2-5; clone size: NA; D gene: NA; CDR3 DNA: TGTGCCAGCAGCGAAGACGGAGGGGTACAAGAGACCCAGTACTTC; CDR3 protein: CASSEDGGVQETQYF
V gene: TRBV12-3/TRBV12-4; J gene: TRBJ1-3; clone size: NA; D gene: TRBD1; CDR3 DNA: TGTGCCAGCAGTTTGGCAGGGGGCACGGGAAACACCATATATTTT; CDR3 protein: CASSLAGGTGNTIYF
V gene: TRBV4-1; J gene: TRBJ2-1; clone size: NA; D gene: NA; CDR3 DNA: TGCGCCAGCAGCCAAGGGCCCCTGGCAGGGTCCTACAATGAGCAGTTCTTC; CDR3 protein: CASSQGPLAGSYNEQFF
V gene: TRBV11-1; J gene: TRBJ2-1; clone size: NA; D gene: NA; CDR3 DNA: TGTGCCAGTAGCTTATGGCCAGTGACCTACAATGAGCAGTTCTTC; CDR3 protein: CASSLWPVTYNEQFF
V gene: TRBV4-1; J gene: TRBJ1-2; clone size: NA; D gene: NA; CDR3 DNA: TGCGCCAGCAGCCAAGAGAGGGCCCCCCTGAATGGCTACACCTTC; CDR3 protein: CASSQERAPLNGYTF
V gene: TRBV5-6; J gene: TRBJ2-7; clone size: NA; D gene: NA; CDR3 DNA: TGTGCCAGCAGCTCGACGACGGAAGCCTACGAGCAGTACTTC; CDR3 protein: CASSSTTEAYEQYF
V gene: TRBV5-5; J gene: TRBJ2-3; clone size: NA; D gene: TRBD2; CDR3 DNA: TGTGCCAGCAGTCTCGGCGGGGGGCTTTGGTCAGATACGCAGTATTTT; CDR3 protein: CASSLGGGLWSDTQYF
V gene: TRBV30; J gene: TRBJ2-7; clone size: NA; D gene: TRBD1; CDR3 DNA: TGTGCCTGGAGTCCCGGGACAGGAATGTTTTACGAGCAGTACTTC; CDR3 protein: CAWSPGTGMFYEQYF
V gene: TRBV6-5; J gene: TRBJ2-7; clone size: few; D gene: NA; CDR3 DNA: TGTGCCAGCATCCCGACCGGGGGAGGCACCAGCCTTTACGAGCAGTACTTC; CDR3 protein: CASIPTGGGTSLYEQYF
V gene: TRBV7-9; J gene: TRBJ2-1; clone size: NA; D gene: TRBD1; CDR3 DNA: TGTGCCAGCAGCCCCGGACAGGGTGATACCTACAATGAGCAGTTCTTC; CDR3 protein: CASSPGQGDTYNEQFF
V gene: TRBV28; J gene: TRBJ2-2; clone size: NA; D gene: NA; CDR3 DNA: TGTGCCAGCAGTTTATACGAAGGCTTGAACACCGGGGAGCTGTTTTTT; CDR3 protein: CASSLYEGLNTGELFF
V gene: TRBV27; J gene: TRBJ2-3; clone size: NA; D gene: TRBD2; CDR3 DNA: TGTGCCAGCAGTTTGGCGGGGGGGCCCTCGGGTACGCAGTATTTT; CDR3 protein: CASSLAGGPSGTQYF
V gene: TRBV29-1; J gene: TRBJ2-7; clone size: NA; D gene: TRBD2; CDR3 DNA: TGCAGCGCTGAGTGGGAGGGCTCCTACGAGCAGTACTTC; CDR3 protein: CSAEWEGSYEQYF
V gene: TRBV15; J gene: TRBJ2-2; clone size: NA; D gene: NA; CDR3 DNA: TGTGCCACCAGCACGGACTACGAGAACACCGGGGAGCTGTTTTTT; CDR3 protein: CATSTDYENTGELFF
V gene: TRBV7-6; J gene: TRBJ2-1; clone size: NA; D gene: NA; CDR3 DNA: TGTGCCAGCAGCCCGGACTCAACCGCCTACAATGAGCAGTTCTTC; CDR3 protein: CASSPDSTAYNEQFF
V gene: TRBV7-6; J gene: TRBJ1-1; clone size: few; D gene: NA; CDR3 DNA: TGTGCCAGCGGGCTCGGGACGGAAGCTAACACTGAAGCTTTCTTT; CDR3 protein: CASGLGTEANTEAFF
V gene: TRBV20-1; J gene: TRBJ1-1; clone size: NA; D gene: NA; CDR3 DNA: TGCAGTGCTAACAGGGCCATGAACACTGAAGCTTTCTTT; CDR3 protein: CSANRAMNTEAFF
V gene: TRBV30; J gene: TRBJ2-7; clone size: NA; D gene: NA; CDR3 DNA: TGTGCCTGGAGTTTCGGGGGACGCTATGGCCTCCTCGAGCAGTACTTC; CDR3 protein: CAWSFGGRYGLLEQYF
V gene: TRBV2; J gene: TRBJ2-7; clone size: few; D gene: NA; CDR3 DNA: TGTGCCAGCAGTCCACAGCCCGGTTTGAGCCACGAGCAGTACTTC; CDR3 protein: CASSPQPGLSHEQYF
V gene: TRBV6-5; J gene: TRBJ1-1; clone size: NA; D gene: NA; CDR3 DNA: TGTGCCAGCAGTTCCCCGAGGGAGTTAGGAGCTTTCTTT; CDR3 protein: CASSSPRELGAFF
V gene: TRBV20-1; J gene: TRBJ2-7; clone size: NA; D gene: NA; CDR3 DNA: TGCAGGGCAGGAGAGCAGTACTTC; CDR3 protein: CRAGEQYF
V gene: TRBV11-2; J gene: TRBJ1-1; clone size: NA; D gene: NA; CDR3 DNA: TGTGCCAGCAGCTTAGCGGCAGGGGTTGGGATGAACACTGAAGCTTTCTTT; CDR3 protein: CASSLAAGVGMNTEAFF
V gene: TRBV6-8; J gene: TRBJ2-1; clone size: NA; D gene: TRBD1; CDR3 DNA: TGTGCCAGCAGTTACTCGGGACAGGGTCTCGATGAGCAGTTCTTC; CDR3 protein: CASSYSGQGLDEQFF
V gene: TRBV6-1; J gene: TRBJ2-4; clone size: few; D gene: NA; CDR3 DNA: TGTGCCAGCAGGAACGGGGGCCCAGCCAAAAACATTCAGTACTTC; CDR3 protein: CASRNGGPAKNIQYF
V gene: TRBV7-8; J gene: TRBJ2-1; clone size: few; D gene: NA; CDR3 DNA: TGTGCCAGCAGCTTGGGGGTACTACAGGATGAGCAGTTCTTC; CDR3 protein: CASSLGVLQDEQFF
V gene: TRBV6-6; J gene: TRBJ2-1; clone size: NA; D gene: TRBD2; CDR3 DNA: TGTGCCAGCAGTTTCGGGACTAGCGGGGGCATTTACAATGAGCAGTTCTTC; CDR3 protein: CASSFGTSGGIYNEQFF
V gene: TRBV19; J gene: TRBJ2-7; clone size: few; D gene: NA; CDR3 DNA: TGTGCCAGTAGTATTGGACGTTCCTACGAGCAGTACTTC; CDR3 protein: CASSIGRSYEQYF
V gene: TRBV29-1; J gene: TRBJ2-1; clone size: NA; D gene: NA; CDR3 DNA: TGCAGCGTTGAATTGGTTAGACTGGGCAATGAGCAGTTCTTC; CDR3 protein: CSVELVRLGNEQFF
V gene: TRBV24-1; J gene: TRBJ2-7; clone size: NA; D gene: NA; CDR3 DNA: TGTGCCACCAGTGACCCGACTGACAGCCGCTACGAGCAGTACTTC; CDR3 protein: CATSDPTDSRYEQYF
V gene: TRBV20-1; J gene: TRBJ1-2; clone size: NA; D gene: NA; CDR3 DNA: TGCAGTGCTAGGGACAGTACCTATAACTATGGCTACACCTTC; CDR3 protein: CSARDSTYNYGYTF
V gene: TRBV4-1; J gene: TRBJ1-2; clone size: many; D gene: NA; CDR3 DNA: TGCGCCAGCAGCCAACTCCCGACAGCTGACGGGGCTGGCTACACCTTC; CDR3 protein: CASSQLPTADGAGYTF
V gene: TRBV7-2; J gene: TRBJ2-1; clone size: many; D gene: NA; CDR3 DNA: TGTGCCAGCAACCTAGCCCCGGCACCCTACAATGAGCAGTTCTTC; CDR3 protein: CASNLAPAPYNEQFF
V gene: TRBV7-2; J gene: TRBJ1-2; clone size: NA; D gene: NA; CDR3 DNA: TGTGCCAGCAGCTTAGAGGTCCAGGGCTCTGGCTACACCTTC; CDR3 protein: CASSLEVQGSGYTF
V gene: TRBV5-1; J gene: TRBJ1-6; clone size: NA; D gene: TRBD1; CDR3 DNA: TGCGCCAGCAGCTTGGACAGGGGGCGGTATTCACCCCTCCACTTT; CDR3 protein: CASSLDRGRYSPLHF
V gene: TRBV27; J gene: TRBJ1-6; clone size: many; D gene: TRBD1; CDR3 DNA: TGTGCCAGCAGCCCTTCGCAGGGGGCCTACCTGTTGAATTCACCCCTCCACTTT; CDR3 protein: CASSPSQGAYLLNSPLHF
V gene: TRBV7-6; J gene: TRBJ2-1; clone size: many; D gene: NA; CDR3 DNA: TGTGCCAGCAGCCCCGGGGGCAATGAGCAGTTCTTC; CDR3 protein: CASSPGGNEQFF
V gene: TRBV11-2; J gene: TRBJ1-1; clone size: NA; D gene: TRBD1; CDR3 DNA: TGTGCCAGCAGCTTATGGCAGGGACAGGGTGAGAACACTGAAGCTTTCTTT; CDR3 protein: CASSLWQGQGENTEAFF
V gene: TRBV4-1; J gene: TRBJ2-7; clone size: few; D gene: NA; CDR3 DNA: TGCGCCAGCAGCCAGGGAACAGGAAACGAGCAGTACTTC; CDR3 protein: CASSQGTGNEQYF
V gene: TRBV11-2; J gene: TRBJ2-2; clone size: few; D gene: TRBD2; CDR3 DNA: TGTGCCAGCAGCTCCACTAGCGGGGGGGCTGGGACCGGGGAGCTGTTTTTT; CDR3 protein: CASSSTSGGAGTGELFF
V gene: TRBV12-3/TRBV12-4; J gene: TRBJ2-2; clone size: few; D gene: NA; CDR3 DNA: TGTGCCAGCAGTTCCTTCAACACCGGGGAGCTGTTTTTT; CDR3 protein: CASSSFNTGELFF
V gene: TRBV7-6; J gene: TRBJ2-2; clone size: NA; D gene: TRBD2; CDR3 DNA: TGTGCCAGCAGCTTATTCGCGGGGGGTAATACCAGGGAGCTGTTTTTT; CDR3 protein: CASSLFAGGNTRELFF
V gene: TRBV6-1; J gene: TRBJ1-1; clone size: few; D gene: NA; CDR3 DNA: TGTGCCAGCAGTGGGTTATTTGAGGGACCAAGAGCTTTCTTT; CDR3 protein: CASSGLFEGPRAFF